The clone carrying this T cell receptor (beta chain) was counted between two and nine times. CDR1 and CDR2 (germline): MDHEN, SYDVKM. The CDR3 has 14 residues. Trimming cost V 2 bases and J 5 bases, with 10 bases left between them. Repertoires were generated with immunoSEQ multiplex PCR, while TCRdb's copy carries only in-frame clones and drops some. The sample records hundreds of thousands of clones, roughly 87% being singletons. This sample is drawn from a study of blood T cell repertoires in COVID-19. Cohort placement rested on clinical history that participants reported themselves. The sequenced material came from PBMCs or T cells enriched from blood (not recorded which). The chain has TRBV28 and TRBJ1-5; D may be TRBD1 (5 bases). This clonotype was sampled from a woman aged 40 to 55 who had recovered from COVID-19. The CDR3, as DNA: TGTGCCAGCAGTTTAGGGCAGGGCCATCAGCCCCAGCATTTT. Its translation: CASSLGQGHQPQHF.